The entry below describes one T cell receptor beta chain. These data originate in a study of blood T cell repertoires in COVID-19. In the study overall: The United States, Italy and Spain provided the acute and convalescent COVID-19 samples. Sample material is recorded as cDNA or gDNA derived from T cells, B-cell-depleted T cells, or PBMCs.

Original processing methods: Reference gene primer amplification yielded estimated nucleated cell counts. The repertoire was sequenced with immunoSEQ multiplex PCR; TCRdb's copy has only in-frame clones and lacks some. V and J calls and clone size are as listed in that table; D and trimming were resolved from the DNA. In the table there are some 16,000 clones, around 88% of which are singletons. Germline CDR1 ENHRY, CDR2 SYGVKD. The CDR3 spans 12 residues. Trimming took off 6 bases at V and 3 bases at J, with 8 bases between the two ends. The chain links TRBV10-3 to TRBJ1-1, with D possibly being TRBD1 (6 bases). The clonotype was recovered from a human donor in a cohort sampled during active COVID-19. The source material was peripheral blood. Here the CDR3 DNA reads TGTGCCATCAGACAGGGCGACACTGAAGCTTTCTTT. Protein product: CAIRQGDTEAFF.